The 15 T cell receptor beta chains given below trace back to one sample, sequenced in a study of response to subunit inactivated influenza vaccine. A single record per CDR3 protein comes from TCRdb applying MiXCR to the RT-PCR reads. The data contain 400,000 to 650,000 distinct CDR3 sequences, roughly 7.6% of them singletons. This specimen was PBMCs from blood, taken roughly 24 months after vaccination. These receptors were taken from a man aged 50-75 years who received an inactivated influenza vaccine.

This chain joins TRBV30 and TRBJ2-7; TRBD1 is a possible D gene (5 bases). The CDR3 spans 14 residues. CDR1 GTSNPN and CDR2 SVGIG come from the germline V gene (reference sequence). Deletions cut 0 bases from V and 8 bases from J, with 17 bases between. The CDR3 region is CAWSVWGDPTKQYF. DNA of the CDR3: TGTGCCTGGAGTGTGTGGGGCGATCCTACGAAGCAGTACTTC.

This clonotype was detected many times. The V gene is TRBV4-3, the J gene TRBJ1-2, with 7 nucleotides matching TRBD1. The CDR3 totals 13 residues. The germline V gene encodes CDR1 LGHNA and CDR2 YSLEER. V lost 4 bases, J lost 4 bases, and 3 bases stayed unmatched. DNA for the CDR3: TGCGCCAGCAGCCCGGACAGGACCTATGGCTACACCTTC. Amino acids: CASSPDRTYGYTF.

This clonotype was detected only a few times. The chain joins TRBV27 to TRBJ2-7; 7 bases map to TRBD2. V was clipped by 6 bases and J by 0 bases; unmatched bases: 14. The CDR3 has 17 amino acids. The germline CDR1 and CDR2 sequences are MNHEY and SMNVEV (reference sequence). As DNA, the CDR3 is TGTGCCAGCAGGATGAGAAAAGCGGGGTCGAGCTCCTACGAGCAGTACTTC. Translating it yields CASRMRKAGSSSYEQYF.

This clonotype occurred many times. This chain uses TRBV2 with TRBJ1-3, with TRBD1 matching over 8 bases. CDR1 SNHLY and CDR2 FYNNEI come from the germline V gene. V lost 4 bases and J lost 0; bases outside the gene matches: 8. This CDR3 region has 17 residues. The CDR3 spells CASSARQGLFSGNTIYF. In DNA form, the CDR3 reads TGTGCCAGCAGTGCCCGACAGGGGCTCTTCTCTGGAAACACCATATATTTT.

This clonotype was observed at least ten times. The chain has TRBV5-1 and TRBJ2-3; 9 nucleotides match TRBD1. The V segment lost 2 bases and the J segment 5 bases; nucleotides outside the gene matches: 3. Germline CDR1 reads SGHRS; CDR2 reads YFSETQ. This CDR3 is 14 amino acids long. This chain's CDR3 is CASSLPGQGDTQYF. The CDR3 DNA sequence: TGCGCCAGCAGCTTACCGGGACAGGGAGATACGCAGTATTTT.

This clonotype was counted ten times or more. CDR3 sequence reads: CASSTLDIYEQYF. The CDR3 DNA is TGTGCCAGCAGCACCCTGGACATCTACGAGCAGTACTTC. The J gene is TRBJ2-7, the V gene TRBV12-3 or TRBV12-4, with D possibly TRBD1 on 5 matching bases. Trimming took off 6 bases at V and 3 bases at J, with 12 bases between the two ends. CDR3 size: 13 residues.

This clonotype was seen more than once but under ten times. The chain is built from TRBV12-3 or TRBV12-4 and TRBJ2-3; D is perhaps TRBD2 (6 bases). The V and J ends lost 5 bases and 2 bases respectively, with 14 bases between them. The CDR3 loop spans 15 amino acids. The CDR3 spells CASSPGLTFTDTQYF. The CDR3 DNA reads as TGTGCCAGCAGTCCCGGACTAACTTTCACAGATACGCAGTATTTT.

The gene calls are TRBV30 and TRBJ1-4, with TRBD1 as a possible D gene (5 bases). In germline, CDR1 is GTSNPN, CDR2 SVGIG (reference sequence). V lost 0 bases and J 4 bases, leaving 15 bases between the germline ends. This CDR3 comprises 16 residues. Here the CDR3 DNA reads TGTGCCTGGAGTGTTCTCCCAGGGAGAGGTAATGAAAAACTGTTTTTT. The encoded protein is CAWSVLPGRGNEKLFF. The complete variable domain, with remaining parts taken from reference TRBV30 and TRBJ1-4, reads SQTIHQWPATLVQPVGSPLSLECTVEGTSNPNLYWYRQAAGRGLQLLFYSVGIGQISSEVPQNLSASRPQDRQFILSSKKLLLSDSGFYLCAWSVLPGRGNEKLFFGSGTQLSVL.

This clonotype was counted at least ten times. The chain couples TRBV3-1 to TRBJ2-3, with TRBD1 identical over 9 bases. The ends lost 2 bases at V and 5 bases at J; junction bases unmatched: 2. The CDR3 consists of 14 residues. Germline V CDR1 and CDR2: LGHDT, YNNKEL (reference sequence). In DNA form, the CDR3 reads TGTGCCAGCAGCCAACAGACAGGGGGAGATACGCAGTATTTT. Its protein is CASSQQTGGDTQYF.

V is TRBV20-1 and J is TRBJ1-2, with 8 bases that match TRBD1. The germline gives CDR1 DFQATT, CDR2 SNEGSKA (reference sequence). The V segment lost 6 bases and the J segment 7 bases; nucleotides outside the gene matches: 16. CDR3 size: 15 residues. CDR3 sequence reads: CSAAGTGRGLGGYTF. Written as DNA, the CDR3 is TGCAGTGCCGCAGGGACAGGACGGGGATTAGGTGGCTACACCTTC.

This clonotype was counted only a few times. The rearrangement links TRBV12-3 or TRBV12-4 to TRBJ2-5, with a weak D call TRBD1 (5 bases). This CDR3 is built from 15 residues. Trimming removed 1 base at V and 4 bases at J, with 13 bases between. The CDR3 DNA is TGTGCCAGCAGTTTAGACAGGAGATATTCAGAGACCCAGTACTTC. Its protein product is CASSLDRRYSETQYF.

In its sample, this clonotype was seen a few times. V is TRBV7-2 and J is TRBJ2-5, with 13 bases aligning to TRBD2. V dropped 2 bases and J dropped 5; count of bases not matched to a gene: 5. The CDR3 loop spans 16 amino acids. Germline CDR1 and CDR2: SGHTA and FQGNSA. The CDR3 loop is CASSLTSGGAYETQYF. Here the CDR3 DNA reads TGTGCCAGCAGCTTAACTAGCGGGGGGGCCTATGAGACCCAGTACTTC.

This clonotype has a handful of counts. CDR3 residues: CSAGTSGTYEQYF. Written as DNA, the CDR3 is TGCAGCGCCGGGACTAGCGGAACCTACGAGCAGTACTTC. This rearrangement joins TRBV29-1 to TRBJ2-7, with 11 bases fitting TRBD2. V gave up 7 bases and J gave up 2 bases; unmatched junction bases: 4. The CDR3 is made up of 13 amino acids. Germline-derived CDR1 and CDR2 are SQVTM and ANQGSEA.

The genes are TRBV30 and TRBJ2-3; TRBD2 is a possible D gene (6 bases). V was clipped by 0 bases and J by 3 bases, with 10 bases between them. Germline V lookup: CDR1 GTSNPN, CDR2 SVGIG (reference sequence). The CDR3 covers 14 residues. The CDR3: CAWSVTGETDTQYF. The CDR3 DNA reads as TGTGCCTGGAGTGTAACGGGGGAAACAGATACGCAGTATTTT.

This clonotype has at least ten counts. V is TRBV29-1 and J is TRBJ2-7, with a tentative D call TRBD1 (6 bases). Germline V CDR1 and CDR2: SQVTM, ANQGSEA. The CDR3 is made up of 13 amino acids. Trimming shortened V by 2 bases and J by 7 bases, and 15 bases separated the two germline ends. This chain's CDR3 is CSVESPQGNEQYF. Written as DNA, the CDR3 is TGCAGCGTTGAAAGCCCGCAGGGGAATGAGCAGTACTTC.